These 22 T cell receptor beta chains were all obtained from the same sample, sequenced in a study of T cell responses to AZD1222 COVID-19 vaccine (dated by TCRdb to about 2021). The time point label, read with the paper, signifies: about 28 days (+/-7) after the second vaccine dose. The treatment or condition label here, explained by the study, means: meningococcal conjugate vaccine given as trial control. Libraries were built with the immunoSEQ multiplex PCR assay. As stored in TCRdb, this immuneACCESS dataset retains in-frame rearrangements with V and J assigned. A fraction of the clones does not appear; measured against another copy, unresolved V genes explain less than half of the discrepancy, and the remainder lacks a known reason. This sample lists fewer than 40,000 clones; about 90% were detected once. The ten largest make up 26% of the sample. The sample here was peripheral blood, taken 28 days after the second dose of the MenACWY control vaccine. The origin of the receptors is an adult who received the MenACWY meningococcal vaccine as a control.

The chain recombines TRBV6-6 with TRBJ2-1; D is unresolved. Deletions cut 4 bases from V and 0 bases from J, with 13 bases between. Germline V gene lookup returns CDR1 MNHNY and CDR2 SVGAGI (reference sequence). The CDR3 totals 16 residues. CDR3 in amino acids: CASSSTLSYSYNEQFF. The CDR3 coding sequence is TGTGCCAGCAGTTCCACTCTTTCCTACTCCTACAATGAGCAGTTCTTC.

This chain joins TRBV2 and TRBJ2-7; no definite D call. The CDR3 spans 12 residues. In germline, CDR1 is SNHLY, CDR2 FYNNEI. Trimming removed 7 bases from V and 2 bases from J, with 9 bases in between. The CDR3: CASTPAPYEQYF. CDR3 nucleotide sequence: TGTGCCAGCACCCCGGCCCCCTACGAGCAGTACTTC.

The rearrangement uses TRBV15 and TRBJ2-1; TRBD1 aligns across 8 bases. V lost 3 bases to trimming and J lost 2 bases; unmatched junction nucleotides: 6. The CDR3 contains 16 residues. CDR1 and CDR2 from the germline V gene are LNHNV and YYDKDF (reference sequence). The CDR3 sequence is CATSRTSQGAYNEQFF. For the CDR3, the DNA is TGTGCCACCAGCAGGACTTCACAGGGGGCCTACAATGAGCAGTTCTTC.

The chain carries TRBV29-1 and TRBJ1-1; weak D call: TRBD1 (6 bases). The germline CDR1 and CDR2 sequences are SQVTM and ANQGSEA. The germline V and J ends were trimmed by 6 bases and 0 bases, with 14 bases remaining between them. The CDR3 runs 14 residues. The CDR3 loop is CSVSRDIMNTEAFF. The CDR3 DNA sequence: TGCAGCGTGTCCCGGGACATCATGAACACTGAAGCTTTCTTT.

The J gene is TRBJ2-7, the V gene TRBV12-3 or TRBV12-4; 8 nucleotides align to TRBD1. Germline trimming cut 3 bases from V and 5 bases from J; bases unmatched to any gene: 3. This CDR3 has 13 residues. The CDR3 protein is CASSFDRGDEQYF. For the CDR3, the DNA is TGTGCCAGCAGTTTCGACAGGGGTGACGAGCAGTACTTC.

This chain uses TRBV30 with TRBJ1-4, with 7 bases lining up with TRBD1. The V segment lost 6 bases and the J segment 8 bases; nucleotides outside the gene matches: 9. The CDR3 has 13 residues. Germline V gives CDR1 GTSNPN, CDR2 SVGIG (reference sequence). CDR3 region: CACTPRGKEKLFF. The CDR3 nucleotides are TGTGCCTGTACCCCCAGGGGGAAGGAAAAACTGTTTTTT.

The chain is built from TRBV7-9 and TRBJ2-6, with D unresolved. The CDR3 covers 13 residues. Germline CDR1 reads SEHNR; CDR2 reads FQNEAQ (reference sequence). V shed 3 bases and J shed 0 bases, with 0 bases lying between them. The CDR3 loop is CASSFSGANVLTF. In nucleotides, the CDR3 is TGTGCCAGCAGCTTCTCTGGGGCCAACGTCCTGACTTTC.

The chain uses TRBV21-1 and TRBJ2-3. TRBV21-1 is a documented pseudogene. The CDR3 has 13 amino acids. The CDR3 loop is CASSKDGTDTQYF. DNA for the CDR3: TGTGCCAGCAGCAAGGACGGCACAGATACGCAGTATTTT.

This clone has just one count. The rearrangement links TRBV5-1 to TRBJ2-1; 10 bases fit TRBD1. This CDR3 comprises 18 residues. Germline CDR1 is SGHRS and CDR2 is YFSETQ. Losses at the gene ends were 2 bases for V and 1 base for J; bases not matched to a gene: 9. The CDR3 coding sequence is TGCGCCAGCAGCTTCTCGACAGGGGGCTCACTTTCCTACAATGAGCAGTTCTTC. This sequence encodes CASSFSTGGSLSYNEQFF.

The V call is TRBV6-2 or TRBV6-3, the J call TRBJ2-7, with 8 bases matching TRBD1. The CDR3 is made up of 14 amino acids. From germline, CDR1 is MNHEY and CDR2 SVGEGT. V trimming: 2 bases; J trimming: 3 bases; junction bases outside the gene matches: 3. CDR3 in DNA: TGTGCCAGCAGTTACGACAGGGGATTCTACGAGCAGTACTTC. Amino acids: CASSYDRGFYEQYF.

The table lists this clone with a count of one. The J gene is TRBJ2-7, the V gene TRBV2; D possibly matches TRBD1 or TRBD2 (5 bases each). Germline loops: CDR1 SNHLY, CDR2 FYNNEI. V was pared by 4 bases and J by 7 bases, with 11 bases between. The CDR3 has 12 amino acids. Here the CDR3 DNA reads TGTGCCAGCAGTGCGGACTCAGGGGAGCAGTACTTC. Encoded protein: CASSADSGEQYF.

As DNA, the CDR3 is TGCAGCGTTGAAACGCATCTACGCTCCTACAATGAGCAGTTCTTC. Its protein is CSVETHLRSYNEQFF. V usage is TRBV29-1 and J usage is TRBJ2-1; D gene uncertain. CDR1 and CDR2 (germline): SQVTM, ANQGSEA. The CDR3 extends over 15 amino acids. V lost 2 bases, J lost 0 bases, and 11 bases lay in between.

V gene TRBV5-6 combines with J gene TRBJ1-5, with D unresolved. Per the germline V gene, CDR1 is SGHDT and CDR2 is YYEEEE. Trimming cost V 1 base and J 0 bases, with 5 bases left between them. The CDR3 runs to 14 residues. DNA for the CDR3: TGTGCCAGCAGCTTGAAGGGTAGCAATCAGCCCCAGCATTTT. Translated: CASSLKGSNQPQHF.

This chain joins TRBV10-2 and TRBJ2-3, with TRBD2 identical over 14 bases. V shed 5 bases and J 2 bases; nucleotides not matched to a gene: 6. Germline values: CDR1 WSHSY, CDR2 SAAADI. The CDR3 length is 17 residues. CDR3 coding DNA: TGCGCCAGCAGTTATGGACTAGCGGGAGGAGACACAGATACGCAGTATTTT. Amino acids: CASSYGLAGGDTDTQYF.

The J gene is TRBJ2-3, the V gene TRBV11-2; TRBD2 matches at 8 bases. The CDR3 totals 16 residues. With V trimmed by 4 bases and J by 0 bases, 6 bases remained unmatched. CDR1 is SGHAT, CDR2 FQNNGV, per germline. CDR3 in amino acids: CASSSLAGTSTDTQYF. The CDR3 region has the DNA TGTGCCAGCAGCTCTTTAGCGGGAACTAGCACAGATACGCAGTATTTT.

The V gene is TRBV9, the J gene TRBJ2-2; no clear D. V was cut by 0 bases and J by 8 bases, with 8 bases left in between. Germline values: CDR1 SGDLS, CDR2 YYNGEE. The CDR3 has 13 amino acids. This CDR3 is CASSVVQLGELFF. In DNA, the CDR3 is TGTGCCAGCAGCGTAGTCCAGCTAGGGGAGCTGTTTTTT.

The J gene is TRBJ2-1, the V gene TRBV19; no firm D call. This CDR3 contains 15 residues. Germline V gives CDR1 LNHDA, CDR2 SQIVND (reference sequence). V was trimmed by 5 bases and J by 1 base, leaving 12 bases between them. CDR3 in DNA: TGTGCCAGTAGTGAAATGGGTACGTCCTACAATGAGCAGTTCTTC. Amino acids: CASSEMGTSYNEQFF.

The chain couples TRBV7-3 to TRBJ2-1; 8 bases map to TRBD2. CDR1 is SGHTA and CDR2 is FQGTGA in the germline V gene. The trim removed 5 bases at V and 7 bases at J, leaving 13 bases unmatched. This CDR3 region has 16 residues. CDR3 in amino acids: CASSPRASGRLNEQFF. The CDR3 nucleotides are TGTGCCAGCAGCCCTCGGGCCAGCGGGAGATTGAATGAGCAGTTCTTC.

CDR3 residues: CSVLAGGKREQYF. Here the CDR3 DNA reads TGCAGCGTCTTAGCGGGGGGGAAGCGGGAGCAGTACTTC. The V call is TRBV29-1, the J call TRBJ2-7, with 11 bases identical to TRBD2. The trim removed 6 bases at V and 7 bases at J, leaving 8 bases unmatched. The CDR3 contains 13 residues. Germline V gene data show CDR1 as SQVTM and CDR2 as ANQGSEA.

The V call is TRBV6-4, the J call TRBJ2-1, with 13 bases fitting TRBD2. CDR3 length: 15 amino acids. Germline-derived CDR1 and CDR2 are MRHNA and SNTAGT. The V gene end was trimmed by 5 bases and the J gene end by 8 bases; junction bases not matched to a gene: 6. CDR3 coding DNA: TGTGCCAGCAGTAGGACTAGCGGGAGCGCCCATGAGCAGTTCTTC. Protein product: CASSRTSGSAHEQFF.

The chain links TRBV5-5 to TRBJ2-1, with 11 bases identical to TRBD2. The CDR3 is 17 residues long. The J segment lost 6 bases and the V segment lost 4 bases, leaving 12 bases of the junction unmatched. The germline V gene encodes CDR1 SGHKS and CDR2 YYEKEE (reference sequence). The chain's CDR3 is CASSAGLAASYGNEQFF. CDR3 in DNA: TGTGCCAGCAGCGCGGGACTAGCGGCTTCTTATGGCAATGAGCAGTTCTTC.

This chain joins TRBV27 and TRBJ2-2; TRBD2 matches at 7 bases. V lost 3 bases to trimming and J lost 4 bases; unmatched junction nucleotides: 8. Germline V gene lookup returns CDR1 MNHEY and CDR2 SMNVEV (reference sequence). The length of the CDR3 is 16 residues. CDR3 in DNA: TGTGCCAGCAGTTTGAGAGGGAGGGTAGGCACCGGGGAGCTGTTTTTT. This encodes CASSLRGRVGTGELFF.